What follows are 14 T cell receptor beta chains derived from one specimen sequenced in a study of post-analysis software for immune sequencing data. For these receptors, no antigen is known. General study results and limits: When patients were compared with controls, about 5 TRBV segments were more frequent, TRBV5-6, TRBV5-1 and TRBV20-1 among them.

Sequencing libraries made from TCR beta cDNA carried unique molecular identifiers. TCRdb analysed the PCR reads with MiXCR anew, one entry per CDR3 protein. The data hold about 810,000 distinct CDR3 sequences, with approximately 53% observed a single time. The specimen sequenced was blood. These receptors were obtained from a girl between 5 and 17 years old with multiple sclerosis.

This clonotype has a handful of counts. The rearrangement uses TRBV20-1 and TRBJ2-5, with D possibly being TRBD1 or TRBD2 (7 bases each). The DNA end is more similar to TRBJ2-7, so the J call may be wrong. The CDR3 loop spans 13 amino acids. The germline V gene has CDR1 DFQATT and CDR2 SNEGSKA (reference sequence). The CDR3 loop reads CSASGTADHEQYF. In nucleotides, the CDR3 is TGCAGTGCCAGCGGGACAGCAGACCACGAGCAGTACTTC.

This clonotype was counted only a few times. In DNA, the CDR3 is TGTGCCAGCAGTTACGAGGACGGCTACGAGCAGTACTTC. It yields the protein CASSYEDGYEQYF. This sequence joins TRBV6-5 and TRBJ2-7; D remains unclear. Per germline, CDR1 MNHEY and CDR2 SVGAGI. CDR3 length: 13 residues. Trimming shortened V by 2 bases and J by 3 bases, and 8 bases separated the two germline ends.

V usage is TRBV5-1 and J usage is TRBJ2-7; D may be TRBD2 (6 bases). The V gene's germline CDR1 is SGHRS and CDR2 YFSETQ. The ends were cut back, 3 bases at V and 6 bases at J, with 13 bases in the middle. The CDR3 loop spans 13 amino acids. Here the CDR3 reads CASSSGDGIEQYF. CDR3 nucleotides: TGCGCCAGCAGCTCGGGGGACGGCATCGAGCAGTACTTC.

The genes are TRBV9 and TRBJ2-1, with D hard to call. V lost 0 bases and J lost 4, with 11 bases in between. The CDR3 is 15 amino acids. Germline lookup yields CDR1 SGDLS and CDR2 YYNGEE. The CDR3 sequence: CASSVDDSRYNEQFF. The CDR3 DNA sequence: TGTGCCAGCAGCGTAGACGACTCGCGGTACAATGAGCAGTTCTTC. The full variable domain, in which reference TRBV9 and TRBJ2-1 provide the parts outside the CDR3, is DSGVTQTPKHLITATGQRVTLRCSPRSGDLSVYWYQQSLDQGLQFLIQYYNGEERAKGNILERFSAQQFPDLHSELNLSSLELGDSALYFCASSVDDSRYNEQFFGPGTRLTVL.

The chain combines TRBV20-1 with TRBJ1-2; 12 bases are shared with TRBD1. CDR1 is DFQATT, CDR2 SNEGSKA, per germline (reference sequence). CDR3 length equals 16 residues. With V trimmed by 1 base and J by 7 bases, 10 bases remained unmatched. CDR3 in amino acids: CSARGPGQGARGGYTF. DNA for the CDR3: TGCAGTGCTAGAGGCCCGGGACAGGGGGCGAGGGGTGGCTACACCTTC.

The genes are TRBV12-3 or TRBV12-4 and TRBJ2-3; D may be TRBD2 (5 bases). The CDR3 has 15 amino acids. The V end lost 3 bases, the J end lost 2 bases, and 12 bases lay between the germline ends. The CDR3 loop reads CASSFGLGDTDTQYF. Written as DNA, the CDR3 is TGTGCCAGCAGTTTCGGGCTCGGGGACACAGATACGCAGTATTTT.

J is TRBJ2-5 and V is TRBV7-2; the D is unclear. V dropped 5 bases and J dropped 0 bases, with 19 bases sitting between them. The CDR3 sequence is 17 residues long. Germline V gene sequence: CDR1 SGHTA, CDR2 FQGNSA. The DNA for the CDR3 is TGTGCCAGCAGCACAAGAAGAGGACCTTCGTACCAAGAGACCCAGTACTTC. Its protein is CASSTRRGPSYQETQYF.

This clonotype showed up just a few times. This chain joins TRBV29-1 and TRBJ2-5; the D gene is possibly TRBD2 (5 bases). The J call may be mistaken, given a closer DNA end match to TRBJ2-7. Germline V gives CDR1 SQVTM, CDR2 ANQGSEA. The CDR3 spans 13 residues. The DNA of the CDR3 is TGCAGCGTTGAAGGTAGAGGGCGTACCGAGCAGTACTTC. This encodes CSVEGRGRTEQYF.

The chain couples TRBV6-1 to TRBJ2-3; 7 nucleotides match TRBD1. This CDR3 has 15 residues. Trimming cost V 2 bases and J 2 bases; bases outside gene matches: 4. Germline CDR1 MNHNS, CDR2 SASEGT. The CDR3 bases are TGTGCCAGCAGTGAATGGGGACAGAACACAGATACGCAGTATTTT. Its translation: CASSEWGQNTDTQYF.

This clonotype turned up a few times. This rearrangement joins TRBV12-3 or TRBV12-4 to TRBJ1-2; D may be TRBD1 (5 bases). The CDR3 runs 14 residues. Between the trimmed V and J ends, which lost 3 bases and 7 bases, there was a span of 15 bases. CDR3 DNA: TGTGCCAGCAGTTTGGGACGGCCTGTCGCTGGCTACACCTTC. This sequence encodes CASSLGRPVAGYTF.

This chain joins TRBV10-3 and TRBJ2-2; 8 positions agree with TRBD2. CDR1 ENHRY and CDR2 SYGVKD come from the germline V gene. The V gene end was trimmed by 10 bases and the J gene end by 0 bases; junction bases not matched to a gene: 10. The CDR3 extends over 16 amino acids. The CDR3: CATTIRLATNTGELFF. The CDR3 DNA reads as TGTGCCACAACTATAAGACTAGCGACGAACACCGGGGAGCTGTTTTTT.

This clonotype was detected only a few times. The CDR3 DNA sequence: TGTGCCAGCAGTTACGGGGGACAGGGGAGAAGAAGTGGCTACACCTTC. Its protein product is CASSYGGQGRRSGYTF. The chain uses TRBV6-2 or TRBV6-3 and TRBJ1-2, with 10 nucleotides matching TRBD1. This CDR3 contains 16 residues. CDR1 and CDR2 (germline): MNHEY, SVGEGT. With 2 bases clipped from V and 7 bases from J, the junction kept 10 bases outside the gene matches.

The rearrangement joins TRBV7-9 to TRBJ2-3; 8 bases align to TRBD2. V dropped 5 bases and J dropped 3; count of bases not matched to a gene: 10. The CDR3 is made up of 16 amino acids. Germline V gene data show CDR1 as SEHNR and CDR2 as FQNEAQ (reference sequence). The CDR3 spells CASSPRSSGPTDTQYF. The CDR3 DNA is TGTGCCAGCAGCCCCCGATCTAGCGGGCCAACAGATACGCAGTATTTT.

This clonotype was seen only a few times. The V gene is TRBV9, the J gene TRBJ2-3, with 7 bases identical to TRBD1. V lost 4 bases to trimming and J lost 4 bases; unmatched junction nucleotides: 12. Germline V CDR1 and CDR2: SGDLS, YYNGEE. The CDR3 has 16 amino acids. Here the CDR3 DNA reads TGTGCCAGCAGCCCTCGCATAGGGGGCGCGTCAGATACGCAGTATTTT. It is translated as CASSPRIGGASDTQYF. The full variable domain, with the rest looked up from reference TRBV9 and TRBJ2-3, is DSGVTQTPKHLITATGQRVTLRCSPRSGDLSVYWYQQSLDQGLQFLIQYYNGEERAKGNILERFSAQQFPDLHSELNLSSLELGDSALYFCASSPRIGGASDTQYFGPGTRLTVL.